This T cell receptor beta chain was profiled in a study of untreated major depressive disorder. Produced via immunoSEQ multiplex PCR; TCRdb's table is partial and in-frame only. Altogether about 25,000 clones are present, approximately 91% being singletons, with the ten largest covering around 0.7%. Concerning this clone: Its antigen is as yet unknown.

The CDR3 length is 14 residues. From germline, CDR1 is SGHVS and CDR2 FQNEAQ. V shed 4 bases and J 12 bases; nucleotides not matched to a gene: 11. Study outcomes and limitations: Compared with controls, depressed patients showed more TRBV05-01 (Vbeta 5.1) usage in CD4+ T cells.

Every depressed patient was matched in pairs with a non-depressed control on sex, age, current smoking status and body mass index. All participants were of European descent. Excluded: major illness, comorbidity, regular medication, drug use, over 100 g alcohol weekly. Typically roughly 95% of enriched cells were CD4+. This chain links TRBV7-8 with TRBJ2-7; 11 nucleotides align to TRBD2. The sequencing input was CD4+ T cells from PBMCs. The TCR originated in a woman aged 25 to 39 with major depressive disorder. The CDR3 bases are TGTGCCAGCAGCTCACTAGCGGGAGATCGGTCTCTGTACTTC. This codes for CASSSLAGDRSLYF. The entire variable domain, with the rest obtained from reference TRBV7-8 and TRBJ2-7, is as follows: GAGVSQSPRYKVAKRGQDVALRCDPISGHVSLFWYQQALGQGPEFLTYFQNEAQLDKSGLPSDRFFAERPEGSVSTLKIQRTQQEDSAVYLCASSSLAGDRSLYFGPGTRLTVT.